The 21 T cell receptor beta chains given below trace back to one sample, sequenced in a study of control samples from healthy donors and cancer patients. Repertoires were generated with immunoSEQ multiplex PCR, while TCRdb's copy carries only in-frame clones and drops some. The sample holds 110,000 to 150,000 clones, roughly 92% seen once. Sequenced: blood. These receptors were collected from a young man in good health.

V gene TRBV5-4 combines with J gene TRBJ2-1; D not resolved. V lost 4 bases to trimming and J lost 0 bases, with 14 bases between them. The germline V gene has CDR1 SGHNT and CDR2 YYREEE (reference sequence). The CDR3 runs to 16 residues. The CDR3 DNA follows: TGTGCCAGCAGCCCTAGAGTCACGAGCTCCTACAATGAGCAGTTCTTC. Its translation is CASSPRVTSSYNEQFF.

DNA of the CDR3: TGTGCCAGCAGAAGCGGGGCCTATTCGGGGACCCAGTACTTC. Protein: CASRSGAYSGTQYF. The V and J genes are TRBV27 and TRBJ2-5; 7 bases are a match to TRBD2. The CDR3 is 14 residues long. J was trimmed by 7 bases and V by 6 bases; bases with no gene match: 11. The germline gives CDR1 MNHEY, CDR2 SMNVEV (reference sequence).

The rearrangement links TRBV9 to TRBJ2-1; D unclear. CDR1 is SGDLS and CDR2 is YYNGEE in the germline V gene. The CDR3 sequence is 13 residues long. The germline V and J ends were trimmed by 0 bases and 6 bases, with 7 bases remaining between them. The CDR3 protein is CASSVGTVNEQFF. CDR3 sequence (DNA): TGTGCCAGCAGCGTAGGTACAGTCAATGAGCAGTTCTTC.

This sequence joins TRBV9 and TRBJ2-7, with 12 bases that match TRBD1. V was clipped by 4 bases and J by 4 bases; unmatched bases: 9. The CDR3 has 16 amino acids. CDR1 is SGDLS and CDR2 is YYNGEE in the germline V gene. The DNA for the CDR3 is TGTGCCAGCAGCACGGGACAGGGGGCGCTTAGTTACGAGCAGTACTTC. Amino acids: CASSTGQGALSYEQYF.

The chain employs TRBV11-3 and TRBJ1-4; D gene unclear. CDR1 SGHNT and CDR2 YENEEA come from the germline V gene. This CDR3 has 13 amino acids. V dropped 4 bases and J dropped 4 bases, with 7 bases sitting between them. CDR3 sequence: CASSSGSNEKLFF. The CDR3 nucleotides read TGTGCCAGCAGCTCTGGTAGTAATGAAAAACTGTTTTTT. Based on the CDR3 plus reference TRBV11-3 and TRBJ1-4, the full variable domain is EAGVVQSPRYKIIEKKQPVAFWCNPISGHNTLYWYLQNLGQGPELLIRYENEEAVDDSQLPKDRFSAERLKGVDSTLKIQPAELGDSAVYLCASSSGSNEKLFFGSGTQLSVL.

CDR3 in amino acids: CAGTGASGANVLTF. CDR3 DNA sequence: TGTGCCGGAACCGGGGCATCTGGGGCCAACGTCCTGACTTTC. This sequence joins TRBV30 and TRBJ2-6; D might be TRBD1 or TRBD2, each matching 5 bases. The germline V gene has CDR1 GTSNPN and CDR2 SVGIG (reference sequence). The CDR3 length is 14 residues. V shed 8 bases and J shed 1 base, with 12 bases lying between them.

This clone appeared once. V and J are TRBV7-9 and TRBJ1-1, with D perhaps matching TRBD1 (5 bases). The V and J ends lost 11 bases and 2 bases respectively, with 21 bases between them. This CDR3 is 15 amino acids long. Germline values: CDR1 SEHNR, CDR2 FQNEAQ (reference sequence). The CDR3 sequence: CAVGGTGIDNTEAFF. In nucleotides, the CDR3 is TGTGCCGTCGGGGGGACCGGGATAGATAACACTGAAGCTTTCTTT.

The chain combines TRBV21-1 with TRBJ2-3. TRBV21-1 is a recognized pseudogene. The CDR3 runs 14 residues. The CDR3 spells CASSRDWGTDTQYF. The CDR3 DNA reads as TGTGCCAGCAGCAGGGATTGGGGCACAGATACGCAGTATTTT.

The CDR3 loop is CASSPVWEGTGNTIYF. As DNA, the CDR3 is TGTGCCAGCAGCCCCGTTTGGGAGGGAACTGGAAACACCATATATTTT. The rearrangement links TRBV3-1 (or the pseudogene TRBV3-2) to TRBJ1-3; the D is unclear. Germline values: CDR1 LGHDT, CDR2 YNNKEL (reference sequence). Deletions cut 4 bases from V and 2 bases from J, with 15 bases between. CDR3 size: 16 residues.

The chain carries TRBV24-1 and TRBJ2-7; unclear D gene. Germline CDR1 and CDR2: KGHDR and SFDVKD. This CDR3 has 14 residues. Trimming cost V 3 bases and J 1 base, with 9 bases left between them. In DNA form, the CDR3 reads TGTGCCACCAGTGATCCAACAGAATCCTACGAGCAGTACTTC. Residues: CATSDPTESYEQYF.

The chain has TRBV7-2 and TRBJ2-1, with D possibly being TRBD2 (6 bases). The CDR3 is 14 residues long. CDR1 and CDR2 from the germline V gene are SGHTA and FQGNSA. Trimming left V 4 bases short and J 8 bases short, with 15 bases between. In DNA form, the CDR3 reads TGTGCCAGCAGCTGGGGACTGCTTCGGGATGAGCAGTTCTTC. Its translation: CASSWGLLRDEQFF. The full variable domain, completed using reference TRBV7-2 and TRBJ2-1, is GAGVSQSPSNKVTEKGKDVELRCDPISGHTALYWYRQSLGQGLEFLIYFQGNSAPDKSGLPSDRFSAERTGGSVSTLTIQRTQQEDSAVYLCASSWGLLRDEQFFGPGTRLTVL.

The chain has TRBV4-1 and TRBJ2-1; 10 bases map to TRBD2. Trimming removed 0 bases from V and 7 bases from J; junction bases left unmatched: 9. CDR1 is MGHRA, CDR2 YSYEKL, per germline. The CDR3 length is 17 residues. The CDR3 reads CASSQDPLAGELNEQFF. The DNA of the CDR3 is TGCGCCAGCAGCCAAGATCCCCTAGCGGGAGAACTTAATGAGCAGTTCTTC.

The chain couples TRBV28 to TRBJ2-1; either TRBD1 or TRBD2 may fit D (7 bases each). The V end was cut by 6 bases, the J end by 0 bases, with 12 bases between. Germline CDR1 is MDHEN and CDR2 is SYDVKM. The CDR3 length is 15 residues. The CDR3 sequence is CASRSGGGSYNEQFF. The CDR3 DNA follows: TGTGCCAGCAGGTCAGGGGGGGGCTCCTACAATGAGCAGTTCTTC.

The V and J genes are TRBV10-3 and TRBJ2-1, with 7 bases matching TRBD1. Trimming cost V 10 bases and J 7 bases; bases outside gene matches: 13. The V gene's germline CDR1 is ENHRY and CDR2 SYGVKD. This CDR3 is 14 amino acids long. The CDR3 bases are TGTGCCAGCCAGACAGGGCCTTTTCGAAATGAGCAGTTCTTC. Translated, it gives CASQTGPFRNEQFF.

The chain couples TRBV15 to TRBJ1-2, with D perhaps matching TRBD1 (6 bases). The CDR3 covers 14 residues. V lost 4 bases and J 8 bases, leaving 17 bases between the germline ends. Germline V gene lookup returns CDR1 LNHNV and CDR2 YYDKDF (reference sequence). CDR3 protein: CATSKDLTGYGYTF. In nucleotides, the CDR3 is TGTGCCACCAGCAAAGACCTTACAGGGTACGGCTACACCTTC. Filled out from reference TRBV15 and TRBJ1-2, the complete variable domain reads DAMVIQNPRYQVTQFGKPVTLSCSQTLNHNVMYWYQQKSSQAPKLLFHYYDKDFNNEADTPDNFQSRRPNTSFCFLDIRSPGLGDTAMYLCATSKDLTGYGYTFGSGTRLTVV.

This chain uses TRBV4-1 with TRBJ2-7, with unresolved D. This CDR3 spans 14 amino acids. V was trimmed by 4 bases and J by 2 bases, leaving 12 bases between them. The germline V gene has CDR1 MGHRA and CDR2 YSYEKL. CDR3 region: CASSPMVGTYEQYF. CDR3 sequence (DNA): TGCGCCAGCAGCCCCATGGTCGGTACCTACGAGCAGTACTTC.

The chain recombines TRBV27 with TRBJ1-2, with 8 positions matching TRBD1. CDR1 is MNHEY and CDR2 is SMNVEV in the germline V gene (reference sequence). V shed 4 bases and J 8 bases; nucleotides not matched to a gene: 9. The CDR3 is 14 residues long. Written as DNA, the CDR3 is TGTGCCAGCAGTTCTGAAAGCAGGGGGCACGGCTACACCTTC. It codes for CASSSESRGHGYTF.

The chain combines TRBV4-1 with TRBJ2-7; D possibly corresponds to TRBD2 (5 bases). The CDR3 sequence is 11 residues long. The ends were cut back, 8 bases at V and 7 bases at J, with 12 bases in the middle. CDR1 is MGHRA, CDR2 YSYEKL, per germline. This CDR3 reads CASGTPGEQYF. Here the CDR3 DNA reads TGCGCCAGCGGAACCCCGGGAGAGCAGTACTTC.

The genes are TRBV5-5 and TRBJ1-2; TRBD1 matches 9 bases. The CDR3 loop spans 15 amino acids. V shed 5 bases and J 4 bases; nucleotides not matched to a gene: 9. Germline-derived CDR1 and CDR2 are SGHKS and YYEKEE (reference sequence). For the CDR3, the DNA is TGTGCCAGCAGAGAAAAACAGGGGGCAGTCTATGGCTACACCTTC. This codes for CASREKQGAVYGYTF.

The V gene is TRBV30, the J gene TRBJ1-2, with 10 bases matching TRBD1. The germline CDR1 and CDR2 sequences are GTSNPN and SVGIG (reference sequence). The length of the CDR3 is 16 residues. With V trimmed by 0 bases and J by 4 bases, 8 bases remained unmatched. CDR3 protein: CAWSVPTGQGGYGYTF. CDR3 DNA: TGTGCCTGGAGTGTCCCGACCGGACAGGGGGGCTATGGCTACACCTTC.

The rearrangement uses TRBV7-2 and TRBJ2-7, with D perhaps TRBD1 (5 bases). Trimming removed 1 base at V and 4 bases at J, with 11 bases between. CDR3 length: 14 residues. Germline V gene data show CDR1 as SGHTA and CDR2 as FQGNSA. CDR3 DNA: TGTGCCAGCAGCTTAGATACCAGGGCGTACGAGCAGTACTTC. Its translation: CASSLDTRAYEQYF.